The clone carrying this T cell receptor (beta chain) was counted only a few times. Its antigen is currently unknown. The data belong to a study of T-cell memory formation after mild COVID-19. Study-level information: For the most part, TCR clusters were specific to one donor.

Trimming cost V 4 bases and J 2 bases, with 12 bases left between them. CDR1 and CDR2 from the germline V gene are SGHRS and YFSETQ. The CDR3 sequence is 14 residues long. Overall study results and limits: Second-wave clones peaking on day 37 lacked confirmed SARS-CoV-2 specificity.

Each CDR3 protein is one row after TCRdb ran MiXCR on the 5' RACE reads. The repertoire includes around 320,000 distinct CDR3 sequences, approximately 19% of them detected once, and roughly 21% sits in the top ten. The clonotype originates from a man between 18 and 29 years old who had mild COVID-19 (a few samples of this study predate the infection). Cell type and time point are not known. The source material was PBMCs or a T cell subset sorted from them (not recorded which). The chain is built from TRBV5-1 and TRBJ2-5; D not resolved. In DNA form, the CDR3 reads TGCGCCAGCAGCCCACAGAGAGCACAAGAGACCCAGTACTTC. Residues: CASSPQRAQETQYF.